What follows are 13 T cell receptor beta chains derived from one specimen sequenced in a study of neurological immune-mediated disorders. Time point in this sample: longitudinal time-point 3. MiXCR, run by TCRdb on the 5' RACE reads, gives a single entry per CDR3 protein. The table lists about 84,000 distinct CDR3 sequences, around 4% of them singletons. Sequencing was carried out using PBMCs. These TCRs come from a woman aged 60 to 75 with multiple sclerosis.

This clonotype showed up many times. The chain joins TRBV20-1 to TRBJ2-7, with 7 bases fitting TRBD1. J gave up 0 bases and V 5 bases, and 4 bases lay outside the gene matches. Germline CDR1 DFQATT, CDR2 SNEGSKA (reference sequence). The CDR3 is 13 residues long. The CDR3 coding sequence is TGCAGTGCTCAGACAGGGACCTCCTACGAGCAGTACTTC. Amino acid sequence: CSAQTGTSYEQYF.

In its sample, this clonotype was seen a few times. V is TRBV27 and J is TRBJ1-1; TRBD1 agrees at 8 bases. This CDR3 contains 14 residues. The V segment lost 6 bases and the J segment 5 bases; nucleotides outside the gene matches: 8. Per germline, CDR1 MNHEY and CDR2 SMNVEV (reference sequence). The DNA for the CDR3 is TGTGCCAGCAGCCTCGACAGGGGAGGGACTGAAGCTTTCTTT. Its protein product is CASSLDRGGTEAFF.

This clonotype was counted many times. The CDR3 is CASSVRGLNEKLFF. DNA of the CDR3: TGTGCCAGCAGCGTGAGGGGGCTGAATGAAAAACTGTTTTTT. The chain recombines TRBV9 with TRBJ1-4; 7 positions agree with TRBD1. The junction had 3 bases not matched to a gene; V was cut back by 2 bases and J by 5 bases. The V gene's germline CDR1 is SGDLS and CDR2 YYNGEE. This CDR3 has 14 amino acids.

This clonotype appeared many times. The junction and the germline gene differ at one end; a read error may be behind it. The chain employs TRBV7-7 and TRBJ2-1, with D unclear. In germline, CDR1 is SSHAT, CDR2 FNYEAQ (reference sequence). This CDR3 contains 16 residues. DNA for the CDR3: TGTGCTAGCAGCGTAAAGTTAGCCTCGCATAACAATGAGCAGTTCTTC. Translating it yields CASSVKLASHNNEQFF.

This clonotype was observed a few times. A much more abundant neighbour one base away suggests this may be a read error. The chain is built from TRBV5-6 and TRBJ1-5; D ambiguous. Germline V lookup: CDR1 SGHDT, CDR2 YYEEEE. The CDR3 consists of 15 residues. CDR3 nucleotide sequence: TGTGCCAGCAGCTTTTCGGGGATCTCCAATCAGCCCAAGCATTTT. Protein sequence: CASSFSGISNQPKHF.

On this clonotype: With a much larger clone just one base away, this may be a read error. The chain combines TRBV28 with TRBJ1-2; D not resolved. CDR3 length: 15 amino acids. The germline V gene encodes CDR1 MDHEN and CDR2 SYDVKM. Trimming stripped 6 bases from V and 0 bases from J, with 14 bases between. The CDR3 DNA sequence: TGTGCCAGCAGGTCCTCAGACCGAGCTAACTATGGCTACACCTTC. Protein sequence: CASRSSDRANYGYTF.

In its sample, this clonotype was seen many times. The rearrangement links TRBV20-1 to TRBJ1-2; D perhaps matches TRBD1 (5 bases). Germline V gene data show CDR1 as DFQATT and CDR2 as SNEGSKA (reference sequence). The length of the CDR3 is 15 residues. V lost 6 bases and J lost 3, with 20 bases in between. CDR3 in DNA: TGCAGTGCACCCCCGGGGGGAGGGTCGGACTATGGCTACACCTTC. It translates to CSAPPGGGSDYGYTF.

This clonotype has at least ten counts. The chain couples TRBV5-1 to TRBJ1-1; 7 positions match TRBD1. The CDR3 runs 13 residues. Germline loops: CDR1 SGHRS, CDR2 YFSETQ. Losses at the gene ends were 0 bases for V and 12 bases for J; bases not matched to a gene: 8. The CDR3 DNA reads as TGCGCCAGCAGCTTGGCGGGACAGCGCGAAACTTTCTTT. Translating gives CASSLAGQRETFF. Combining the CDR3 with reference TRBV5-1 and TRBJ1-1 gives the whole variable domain KAGVTQTPRYLIKTRGQQVTLSCSPISGHRSVSWYQQTPGQGLQFLFEYFSETQRNKGNFPGRFSGRQFSNSRSEMNVSTLELGDSALYLCASSLAGQRETFFGQGTRLTVV.

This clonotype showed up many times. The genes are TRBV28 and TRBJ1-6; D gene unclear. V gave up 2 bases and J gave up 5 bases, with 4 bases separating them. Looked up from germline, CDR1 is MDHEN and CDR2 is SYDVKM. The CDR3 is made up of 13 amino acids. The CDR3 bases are TGTGCCAGCAGTTTAATCCATAATTCACCCCTCCACTTT. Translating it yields CASSLIHNSPLHF.

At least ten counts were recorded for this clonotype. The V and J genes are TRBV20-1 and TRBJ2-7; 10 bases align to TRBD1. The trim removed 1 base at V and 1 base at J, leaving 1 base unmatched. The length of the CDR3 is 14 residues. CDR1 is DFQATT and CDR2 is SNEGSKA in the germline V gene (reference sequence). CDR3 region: CSARGGQGSYEQYF. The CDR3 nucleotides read TGCAGTGCTAGAGGGGGACAGGGGTCCTACGAGCAGTACTTC.

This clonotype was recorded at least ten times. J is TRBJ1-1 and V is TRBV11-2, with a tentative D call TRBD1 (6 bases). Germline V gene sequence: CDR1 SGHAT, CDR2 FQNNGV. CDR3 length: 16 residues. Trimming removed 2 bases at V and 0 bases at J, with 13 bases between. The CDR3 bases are TGTGCCAGCAGCTTACGATGGGGACACCTGAACACTGAAGCTTTCTTT. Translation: CASSLRWGHLNTEAFF.

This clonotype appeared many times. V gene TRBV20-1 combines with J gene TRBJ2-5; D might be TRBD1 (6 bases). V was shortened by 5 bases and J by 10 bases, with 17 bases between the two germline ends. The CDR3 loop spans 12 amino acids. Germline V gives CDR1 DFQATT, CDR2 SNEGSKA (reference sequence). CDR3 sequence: CSASRQASGQYF. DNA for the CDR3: TGCAGTGCTTCGCGACAGGCCTCTGGCCAGTACTTC.

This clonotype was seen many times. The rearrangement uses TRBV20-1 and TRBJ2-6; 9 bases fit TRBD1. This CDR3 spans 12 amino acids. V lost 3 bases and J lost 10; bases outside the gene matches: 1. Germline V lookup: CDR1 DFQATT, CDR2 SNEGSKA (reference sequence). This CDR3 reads CSARTGGNVLTF. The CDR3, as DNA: TGCAGTGCTAGGACAGGGGGGAACGTCCTGACTTTC.